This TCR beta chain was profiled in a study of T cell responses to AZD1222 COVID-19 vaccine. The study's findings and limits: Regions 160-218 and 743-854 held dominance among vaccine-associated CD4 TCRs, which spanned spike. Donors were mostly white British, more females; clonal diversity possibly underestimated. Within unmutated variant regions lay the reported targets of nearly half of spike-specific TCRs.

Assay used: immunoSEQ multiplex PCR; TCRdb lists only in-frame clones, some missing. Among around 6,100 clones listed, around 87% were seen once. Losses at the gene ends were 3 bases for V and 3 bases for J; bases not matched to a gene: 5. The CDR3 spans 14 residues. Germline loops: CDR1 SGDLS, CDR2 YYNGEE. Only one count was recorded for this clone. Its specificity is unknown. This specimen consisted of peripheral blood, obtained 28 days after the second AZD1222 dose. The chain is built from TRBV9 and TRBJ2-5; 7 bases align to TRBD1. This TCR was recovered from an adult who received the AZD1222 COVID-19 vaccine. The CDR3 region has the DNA TGTGCCAGCAGCGCTCGACAGGGAGAAGAGACCCAGTACTTC. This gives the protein CASSARQGEETQYF.